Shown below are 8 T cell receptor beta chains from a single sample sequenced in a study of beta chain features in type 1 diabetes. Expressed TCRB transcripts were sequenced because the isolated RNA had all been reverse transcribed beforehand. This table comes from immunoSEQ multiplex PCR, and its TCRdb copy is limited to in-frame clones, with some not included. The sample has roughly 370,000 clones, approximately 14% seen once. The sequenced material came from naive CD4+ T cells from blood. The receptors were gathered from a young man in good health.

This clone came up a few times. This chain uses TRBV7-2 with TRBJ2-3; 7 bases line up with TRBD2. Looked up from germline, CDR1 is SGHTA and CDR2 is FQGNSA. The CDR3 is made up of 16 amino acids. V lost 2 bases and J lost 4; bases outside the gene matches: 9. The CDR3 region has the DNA TGTGCCAGCAGCTTAAACGGGCTAGCGGAGGCAGATACGCAGTATTTT. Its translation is CASSLNGLAEADTQYF.

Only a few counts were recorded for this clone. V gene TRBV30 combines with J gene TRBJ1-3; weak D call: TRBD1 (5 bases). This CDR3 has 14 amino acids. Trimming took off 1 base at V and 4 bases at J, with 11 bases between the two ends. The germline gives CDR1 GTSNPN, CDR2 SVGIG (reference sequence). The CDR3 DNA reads TGTGCCTGGAGTGGTCCAGGGCCCGGAAACACCATATATTTT. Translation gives CAWSGPGPGNTIYF.

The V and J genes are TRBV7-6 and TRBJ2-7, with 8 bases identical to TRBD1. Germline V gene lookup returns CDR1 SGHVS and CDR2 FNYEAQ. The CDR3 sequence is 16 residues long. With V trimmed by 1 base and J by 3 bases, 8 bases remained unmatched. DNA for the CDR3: TGTGCCAGCAGCTTAGTGGCAGGGGGCGTTGGCTACGAGCAGTACTTC. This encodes CASSLVAGGVGYEQYF.

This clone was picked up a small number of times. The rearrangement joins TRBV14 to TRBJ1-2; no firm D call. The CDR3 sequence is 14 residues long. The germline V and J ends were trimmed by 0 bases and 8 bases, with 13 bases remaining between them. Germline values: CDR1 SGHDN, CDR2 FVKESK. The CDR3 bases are TGTGCCAGCAGCCAAGATCACCCCGTTTGGGGCTACACCTTC. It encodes CASSQDHPVWGYTF.

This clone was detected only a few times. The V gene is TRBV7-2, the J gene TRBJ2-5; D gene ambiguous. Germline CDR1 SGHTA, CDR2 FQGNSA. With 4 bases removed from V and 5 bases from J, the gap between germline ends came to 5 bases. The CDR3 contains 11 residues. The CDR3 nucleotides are TGTGCCAGCAGCTCTTTTGAGACCCAGTACTTC. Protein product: CASSSFETQYF. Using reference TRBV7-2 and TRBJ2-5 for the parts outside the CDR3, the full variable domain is GAGVSQSPSNKVTEKGKDVELRCDPISGHTALYWYRQSLGQGLEFLIYFQGNSAPDKSGLPSDRFSAERTGGSVSTLTIQRTQQEDSAVYLCASSSFETQYFGPGTRLLVL.

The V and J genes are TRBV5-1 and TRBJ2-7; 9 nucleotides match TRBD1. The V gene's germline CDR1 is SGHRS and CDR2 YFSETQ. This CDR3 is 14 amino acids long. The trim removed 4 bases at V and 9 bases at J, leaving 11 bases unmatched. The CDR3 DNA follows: TGCGCCAGCAGCGTACCGGGACAGGGCCTCGTGCAGTACTTC. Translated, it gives CASSVPGQGLVQYF.

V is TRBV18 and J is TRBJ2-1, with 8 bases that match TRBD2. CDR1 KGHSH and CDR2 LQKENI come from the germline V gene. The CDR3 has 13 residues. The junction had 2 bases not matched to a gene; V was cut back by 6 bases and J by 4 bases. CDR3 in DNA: TGTGCCAGCTCGACTAGCGTATACAATGAGCAGTTCTTC. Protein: CASSTSVYNEQFF. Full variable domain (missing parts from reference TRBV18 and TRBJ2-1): NAGVMQNPRHLVRRRGQEARLRCSPMKGHSHVYWYRQLPEEGLKFMVYLQKENIIDESGMPKERFSAEFPKEGPSILRIQQVVRGDSAAYFCASSTSVYNEQFFGPGTRLTVL.

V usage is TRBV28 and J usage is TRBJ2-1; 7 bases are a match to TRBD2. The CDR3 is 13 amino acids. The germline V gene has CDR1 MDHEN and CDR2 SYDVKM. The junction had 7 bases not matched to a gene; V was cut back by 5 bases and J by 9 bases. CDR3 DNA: TGTGCCAGCAGTCCCTCTTCGGGGGGTGAGCAGTTCTTC. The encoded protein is CASSPSSGGEQFF.